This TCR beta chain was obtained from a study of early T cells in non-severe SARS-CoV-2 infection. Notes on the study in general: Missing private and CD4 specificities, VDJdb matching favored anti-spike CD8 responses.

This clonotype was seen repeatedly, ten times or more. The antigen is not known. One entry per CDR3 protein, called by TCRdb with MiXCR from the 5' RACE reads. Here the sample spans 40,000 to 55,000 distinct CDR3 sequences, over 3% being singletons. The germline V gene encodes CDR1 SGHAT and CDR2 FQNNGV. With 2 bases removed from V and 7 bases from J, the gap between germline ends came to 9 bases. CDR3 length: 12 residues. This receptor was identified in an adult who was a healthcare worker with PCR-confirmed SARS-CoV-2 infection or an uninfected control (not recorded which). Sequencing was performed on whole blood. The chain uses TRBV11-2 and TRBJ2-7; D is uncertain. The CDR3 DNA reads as TGTGCCAGCAGCTTATACTGGGGTGAGCAGTACTTC. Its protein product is CASSLYWGEQYF.